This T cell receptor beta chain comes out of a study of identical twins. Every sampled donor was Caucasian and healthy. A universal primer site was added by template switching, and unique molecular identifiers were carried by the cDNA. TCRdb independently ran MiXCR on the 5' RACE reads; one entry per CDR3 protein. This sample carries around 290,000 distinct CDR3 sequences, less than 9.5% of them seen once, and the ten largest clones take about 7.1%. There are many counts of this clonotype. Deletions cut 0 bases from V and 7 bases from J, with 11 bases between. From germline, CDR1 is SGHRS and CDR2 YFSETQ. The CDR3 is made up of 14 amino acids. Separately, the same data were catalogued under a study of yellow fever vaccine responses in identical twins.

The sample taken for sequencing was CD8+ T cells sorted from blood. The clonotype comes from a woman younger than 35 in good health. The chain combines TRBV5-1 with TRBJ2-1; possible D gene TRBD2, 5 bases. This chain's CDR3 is CASSLEGLANEQFF. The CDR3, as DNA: TGCGCCAGCAGCTTGGAAGGGCTAGCTAATGAGCAGTTCTTC.